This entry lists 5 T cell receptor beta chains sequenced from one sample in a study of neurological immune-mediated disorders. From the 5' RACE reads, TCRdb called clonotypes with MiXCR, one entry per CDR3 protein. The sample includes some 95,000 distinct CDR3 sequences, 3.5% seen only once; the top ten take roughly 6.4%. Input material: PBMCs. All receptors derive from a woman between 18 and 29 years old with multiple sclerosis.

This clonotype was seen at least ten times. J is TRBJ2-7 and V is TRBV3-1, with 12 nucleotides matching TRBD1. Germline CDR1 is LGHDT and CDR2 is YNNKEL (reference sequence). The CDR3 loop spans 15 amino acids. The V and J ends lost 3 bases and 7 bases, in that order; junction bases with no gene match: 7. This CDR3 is CASSHLGQGAREQYF. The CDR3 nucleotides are TGTGCCAGCAGCCACCTGGGACAGGGGGCAAGAGAGCAGTACTTC.

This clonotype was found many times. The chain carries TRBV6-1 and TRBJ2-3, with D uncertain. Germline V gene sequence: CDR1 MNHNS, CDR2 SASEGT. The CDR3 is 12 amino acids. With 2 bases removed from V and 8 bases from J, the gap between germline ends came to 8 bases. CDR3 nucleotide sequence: TGTGCCAGCAGTGAACAGGATGCTACGCAGTATTTT. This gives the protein CASSEQDATQYF.

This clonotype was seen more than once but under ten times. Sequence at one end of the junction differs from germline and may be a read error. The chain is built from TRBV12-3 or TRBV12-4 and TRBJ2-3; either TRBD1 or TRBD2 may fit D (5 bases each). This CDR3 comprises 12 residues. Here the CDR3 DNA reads TGTGACAGCAGTTTTGGGGGTGATACGCAGTATTTT. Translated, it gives CDSSFGGDTQYF.

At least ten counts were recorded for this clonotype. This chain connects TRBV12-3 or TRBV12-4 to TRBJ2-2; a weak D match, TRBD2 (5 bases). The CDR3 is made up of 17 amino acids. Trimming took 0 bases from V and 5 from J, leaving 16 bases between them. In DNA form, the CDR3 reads TGTGCCAGCAGTTTAGCGCTAAATGGGAGAAGGACCGGGGAGCTGTTTTTT. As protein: CASSLALNGRRTGELFF.

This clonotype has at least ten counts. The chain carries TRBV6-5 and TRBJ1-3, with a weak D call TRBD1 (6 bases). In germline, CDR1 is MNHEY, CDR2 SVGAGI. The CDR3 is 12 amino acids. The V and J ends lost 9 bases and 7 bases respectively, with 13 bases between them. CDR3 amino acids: CASGQYQNTIYF. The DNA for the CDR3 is TGTGCCAGTGGACAGTACCAGAACACCATATATTTT.